Presented here are 18 T cell receptor beta chains from one specimen sequenced in a study of T cells in Graves' hyperthyroidism and ophthalmopathy. Amplification of TCR beta CDR3 regions used RNA as the template. TCR CDR3 underwent first-round RT-PCR with the HTBI primer set. TCRdb processed the multiplex PCR reads anew with MiXCR; each CDR3 protein has one entry. The profile shows about 610,000 distinct CDR3 sequences, just over 45% of them singletons. The sample comprised peripheral blood or thyroid tissue (not recorded which). The receptors come from a woman between 18 and 30 years old with Graves' hyperthyroidism.

In regard to this clonotype: At one end, the junction sequence differs from germline, possibly due to a read error. The V and J genes are TRBV29-1 and TRBJ1-2, with a tentative D call TRBD1 (6 bases). Germline lookup yields CDR1 SQVTM and CDR2 ANQGSEA. This CDR3 has 13 amino acids. The CDR3 protein is CSVVDSPGGGFVF. CDR3 in DNA: TGCAGCGTTGTTGACAGCCCTGGAGGGGGATTTGTCTTC.

J is TRBJ2-2 and V is TRBV7-9; D unresolved. CDR1 SEHNR and CDR2 FQNEAQ come from the germline V gene (reference sequence). The V end lost 6 bases, the J end lost 7 bases, and 6 bases lay between the germline ends. The CDR3 is made up of 11 amino acids. The CDR3, as DNA: TGTGCCAGCAGGGGTTACGGGGAGCTGTTTTTT. As protein: CASRGYGELFF.

This clonotype came up many times. The chain carries TRBV6-6 and TRBJ2-7; 11 bases match TRBD2. The CDR3 contains 17 residues. With 6 bases clipped from V and 5 bases from J, the junction kept 15 bases outside the gene matches. Germline V gene lookup returns CDR1 MNHNY and CDR2 SVGAGI (reference sequence). The CDR3, as DNA: TGTGCCAGCAGCCCAACTACTAGCGGGGGTCCATCGGACGAGCAGTACTTC. This gives the protein CASSPTTSGGPSDEQYF.

In its sample, this clonotype was seen many times. The chain links TRBV4-3 to TRBJ2-7; 8 bases are a match to TRBD2. CDR1 is LGHNA and CDR2 is YSLEER in the germline V gene. The V segment lost 0 bases and the J segment 0 bases; nucleotides outside the gene matches: 4. The CDR3 sequence is 16 residues long. The CDR3 nucleotides read TGCGCCAGCAGCCAAGAGCAGCGGGGGACCTCCTACGAGCAGTACTTC. Translating gives CASSQEQRGTSYEQYF.

This clonotype was counted at least ten times. The J gene is TRBJ2-5, the V gene TRBV15; 7 bases map to TRBD2. Germline loops: CDR1 LNHNV, CDR2 YYDKDF (reference sequence). CDR3 length: 15 residues. Trimming removed 1 base from V and 2 bases from J; junction bases left unmatched: 4. DNA for the CDR3: TGTGCCACCAGCAGAGGGGGGGGGTGGCAAGAGACCCAGTACTTC. Translating it yields CATSRGGGWQETQYF.

The rearrangement joins TRBV7-2 to TRBJ1-5; D gene uncertain. Germline CDR1 is SGHTA and CDR2 is FQGNSA. The CDR3 loop spans 17 amino acids. Trimming removed 1 base at V and 11 bases at J, with 24 bases between. The CDR3 sequence is CASSLVTSGSFLETQHF. As DNA, the CDR3 is TGTGCCAGCAGCTTAGTCACTAGCGGGAGTTTCTTAGAGACCCAGCATTTT. The whole variable domain, filled in from reference TRBV7-2 and TRBJ1-5, reads GAGVSQSPSNKVTEKGKDVELRCDPISGHTALYWYRQSLGQGLEFLIYFQGNSAPDKSGLPSDRFSAERTGGSVSTLTIQRTQQEDSAVYLCASSLVTSGSFLETQHFGDGTRLSIL.

This sequence joins TRBV29-1 and TRBJ1-1, with 11 bases fitting TRBD1. This CDR3 has 13 amino acids. The V and J ends lost 7 bases and 6 bases, in that order; junction bases with no gene match: 7. CDR1 is SQVTM, CDR2 ANQGSEA, per germline. The CDR3, as DNA: TGCAGCGGGGGACAGGGGGTAGCTCCTGAAGCTTTCTTT. It codes for CSGGQGVAPEAFF. The whole variable domain, remainder taken from reference TRBV29-1 and TRBJ1-1, is SAVISQKPSRDICQRGTSLTIQCQVDSQVTMMFWYRQQPGQSLTLIATANQGSEATYESGFVIDKFPISRPNLTFSTLTVSNMSPEDSSIYLCSGGQGVAPEAFFGQGTRLTVV.

This clonotype was seen many times. This chain connects TRBV2 to TRBJ2-5, with D tentatively TRBD2 (6 bases). Deletions cut 5 bases from V and 5 bases from J, with 12 bases between. Germline V CDR1 and CDR2: SNHLY, FYNNEI. The CDR3 is 13 amino acids. The CDR3 DNA reads TGTGCCAGCAGTACTAGCTTAGAGGAGACCCAGTACTTC. Its translation is CASSTSLEETQYF.

The table lists this clonotype with many counts. The chain carries TRBV7-7 and TRBJ2-5; 10 bases line up with TRBD2. V lost 5 bases to trimming and J lost 3 bases; unmatched junction nucleotides: 15. Germline V gene data show CDR1 as SSHAT and CDR2 as FNYEAQ (reference sequence). This CDR3 is 18 amino acids long. CDR3 bases: TGTGCCAGCAGCCCCGCAGGCCTAGCGGGAGTTGGGAAAGAGACCCAGTACTTC. Protein sequence: CASSPAGLAGVGKETQYF.

At least ten counts were recorded for this clonotype. This chain connects TRBV20-1 to TRBJ1-5; D is unclear. The CDR3 runs 14 residues. The V end was cut by 0 bases, the J end by 2 bases, with 8 bases between. Germline V gene data show CDR1 as DFQATT and CDR2 as SNEGSKA (reference sequence). The CDR3 is CSARDLRGNQPQHF. The CDR3 nucleotides are TGCAGTGCTAGAGATCTGAGGGGCAATCAGCCCCAGCATTTT.

The genes are TRBV4-3 and TRBJ2-5; either TRBD1 or TRBD2 may supply D (5 bases each). The CDR3 spans 15 residues. Germline V gene lookup returns CDR1 LGHNA and CDR2 YSLEER. Trimming left V 3 bases short and J 5 bases short, with 16 bases between. CDR3 loop: CASSHGGSISETQYF. The DNA for the CDR3 is TGCGCCAGCAGCCATGGGGGATCTATCAGTGAGACCCAGTACTTC.

V gene TRBV10-3 combines with J gene TRBJ2-7, with D perhaps TRBD2 (6 bases). Germline V gene lookup returns CDR1 ENHRY and CDR2 SYGVKD. V was pared by 4 bases and J by 5 bases, with 15 bases between. CDR3 length: 14 residues. The CDR3 spells CAISALALLNEQYF. The CDR3 DNA is TGTGCCATCAGTGCCCTAGCGCTGCTAAACGAGCAGTACTTC.

At least ten counts were recorded for this clonotype. The V call is TRBV7-3, the J call TRBJ2-5; D may correspond to TRBD1 or TRBD2 (5 bases each). Trimming shortened V by 2 bases and J by 2 bases, and 12 bases separated the two germline ends. Germline V CDR1 and CDR2: SGHTA, FQGTGA. The CDR3 runs 15 residues. CDR3 in amino acids: CASSLDSREQETQYF. CDR3 nucleotide sequence: TGTGCCAGCAGCTTAGATTCCAGGGAGCAAGAGACCCAGTACTTC.

The V call is TRBV19, the J call TRBJ2-5, with a weak D call TRBD2 (6 bases). Germline assignment: CDR1 LNHDA and CDR2 SQIVND (reference sequence). Trimming removed 5 bases at V and 6 bases at J, with 19 bases between. There are 15 residues in the CDR3. This CDR3 reads CASSRGGGSFKTQYF. The CDR3 DNA reads as TGTGCCAGTAGTCGAGGTGGGGGGAGTTTTAAGACCCAGTACTTC.

V and J are TRBV29-1 and TRBJ1-2, with TRBD1 matching over 7 bases. Germline trimming cut 8 bases from V and 5 bases from J; bases unmatched to any gene: 8. Germline V gene data show CDR1 as SQVTM and CDR2 as ANQGSEA. This CDR3 comprises 12 residues. As DNA, the CDR3 is TGCAGCAGTTTAGGGACAGAGTATGGCTACACCTTC. Translated: CSSLGTEYGYTF.

Comments on this clonotype: A read error may account for a junction end that differs from germline. This rearrangement joins TRBV7-2 to TRBJ1-1, with a tentative D call TRBD1 (5 bases). Germline values: CDR1 SGHTA, CDR2 FQGNSA. The CDR3 has 16 residues. CDR3 amino acids: CASSLGFWREDTEAFF. The CDR3 bases are TGTGCCAGCAGCTTAGGCTTCTGGCGGGAGGACACAGAAGCTTTCTTT.

This clonotype has ten or more counts. The chain uses TRBV7-3 and TRBJ2-7; no clear D. Trimming took off 4 bases at V and 4 bases at J, with 11 bases between the two ends. This CDR3 comprises 13 residues. Germline V gene sequence: CDR1 SGHTA, CDR2 FQGTGA. CDR3 DNA: TGTGCCAGCAGCTACACACACGGTTACGAGCAGTACTTC. This translates into CASSYTHGYEQYF.

This clonotype appeared many times. The chain has TRBV7-2 and TRBJ1-1, with 7 bases lining up with TRBD1. CDR1 and CDR2 (germline): SGHTA, FQGNSA. The CDR3 totals 14 residues. With 5 bases clipped from V and 2 bases from J, the junction kept 5 bases outside the gene matches. The DNA of the CDR3 is TGTGCCAGCAGCCCCGGACAGGCAAACACTGAAGCTTTCTTT. Its translation is CASSPGQANTEAFF.